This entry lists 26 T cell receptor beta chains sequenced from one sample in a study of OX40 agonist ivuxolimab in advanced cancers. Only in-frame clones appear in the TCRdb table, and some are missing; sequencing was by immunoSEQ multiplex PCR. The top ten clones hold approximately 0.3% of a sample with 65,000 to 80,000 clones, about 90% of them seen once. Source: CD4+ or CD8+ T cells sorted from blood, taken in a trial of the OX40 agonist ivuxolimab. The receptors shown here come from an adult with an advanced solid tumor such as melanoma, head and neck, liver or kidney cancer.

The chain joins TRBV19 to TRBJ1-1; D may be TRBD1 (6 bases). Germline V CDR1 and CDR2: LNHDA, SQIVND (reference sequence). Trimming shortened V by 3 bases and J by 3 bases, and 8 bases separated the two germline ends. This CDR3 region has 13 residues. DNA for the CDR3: TGTGCCAGTAGTATCAGGGGCCACACTGAAGCTTTCTTT. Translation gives CASSIRGHTEAFF.

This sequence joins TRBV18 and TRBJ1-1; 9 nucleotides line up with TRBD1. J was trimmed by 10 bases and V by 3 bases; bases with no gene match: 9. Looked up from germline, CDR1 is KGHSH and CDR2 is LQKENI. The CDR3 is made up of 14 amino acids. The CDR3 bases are TGTGCCAGCTCACCCCCGGGACAGGGCTTGGGAGCTTTCTTT. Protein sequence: CASSPPGQGLGAFF.

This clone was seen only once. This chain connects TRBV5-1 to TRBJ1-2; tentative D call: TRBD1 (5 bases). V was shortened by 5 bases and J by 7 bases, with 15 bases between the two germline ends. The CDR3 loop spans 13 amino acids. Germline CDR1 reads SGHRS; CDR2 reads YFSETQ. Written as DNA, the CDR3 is TGCGCCAGCAGTTCCGGGACCCCGAGTGGCTACACCTTC. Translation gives CASSSGTPSGYTF.

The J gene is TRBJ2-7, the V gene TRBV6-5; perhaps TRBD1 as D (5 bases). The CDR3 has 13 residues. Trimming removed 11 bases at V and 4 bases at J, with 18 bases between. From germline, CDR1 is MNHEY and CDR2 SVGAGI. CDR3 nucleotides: TGTGCCCATGCCGTCCAGGGATGGTACGAGCAGTACTTC. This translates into CAHAVQGWYEQYF.

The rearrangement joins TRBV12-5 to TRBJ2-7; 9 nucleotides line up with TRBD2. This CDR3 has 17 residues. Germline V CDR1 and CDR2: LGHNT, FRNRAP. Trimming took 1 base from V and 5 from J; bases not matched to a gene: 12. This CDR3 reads CASGLAEISGRRHEQYF. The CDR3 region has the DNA TGTGCTAGTGGTTTGGCCGAAATCAGCGGGAGGCGGCACGAGCAGTACTTC.

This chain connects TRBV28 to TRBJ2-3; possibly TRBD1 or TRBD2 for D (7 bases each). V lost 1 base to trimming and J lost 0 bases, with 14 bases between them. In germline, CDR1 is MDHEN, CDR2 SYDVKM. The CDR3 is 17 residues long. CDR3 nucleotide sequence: TGTGCCAGCAGTTTATCGTCAGGGGGGGGGAGCACAGATACGCAGTATTTT. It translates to CASSLSSGGGSTDTQYF.

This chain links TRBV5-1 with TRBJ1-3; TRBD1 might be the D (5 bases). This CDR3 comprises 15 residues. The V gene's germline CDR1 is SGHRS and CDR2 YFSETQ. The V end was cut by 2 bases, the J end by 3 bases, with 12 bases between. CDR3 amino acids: CASSLADMGGNTIYF. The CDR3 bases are TGCGCCAGCAGCTTAGCGGACATGGGTGGAAACACCATATATTTT.

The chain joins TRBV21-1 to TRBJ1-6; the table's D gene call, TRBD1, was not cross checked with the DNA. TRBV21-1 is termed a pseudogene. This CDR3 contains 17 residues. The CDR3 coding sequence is TGTGCCAGCAGCACAAGCCATTTTCAGGGTTTTGGGTCACCCCTCCACTTT. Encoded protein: CASSTSHFQGFGSPLHF.

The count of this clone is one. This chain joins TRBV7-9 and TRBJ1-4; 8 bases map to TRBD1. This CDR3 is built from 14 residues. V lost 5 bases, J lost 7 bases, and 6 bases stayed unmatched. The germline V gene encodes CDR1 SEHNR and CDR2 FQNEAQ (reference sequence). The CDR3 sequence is CASSMTGVLEKLFF. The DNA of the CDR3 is TGTGCCAGCAGCATGACAGGGGTGCTTGAAAAACTGTTTTTT.

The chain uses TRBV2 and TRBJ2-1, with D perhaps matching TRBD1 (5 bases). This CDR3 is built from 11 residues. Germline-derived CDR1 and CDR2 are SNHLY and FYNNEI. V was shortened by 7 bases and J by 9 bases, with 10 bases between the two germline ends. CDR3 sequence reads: CASTGWSEQFF. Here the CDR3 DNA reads TGTGCCAGCACAGGGTGGAGTGAGCAGTTCTTC.

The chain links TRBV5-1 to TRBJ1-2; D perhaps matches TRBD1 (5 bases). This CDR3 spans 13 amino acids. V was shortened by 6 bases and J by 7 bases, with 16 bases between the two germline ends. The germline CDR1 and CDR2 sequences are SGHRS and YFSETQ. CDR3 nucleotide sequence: TGCGCCAGCACACAGGACCGGTTGATTGGCTACACCTTC. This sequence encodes CASTQDRLIGYTF.

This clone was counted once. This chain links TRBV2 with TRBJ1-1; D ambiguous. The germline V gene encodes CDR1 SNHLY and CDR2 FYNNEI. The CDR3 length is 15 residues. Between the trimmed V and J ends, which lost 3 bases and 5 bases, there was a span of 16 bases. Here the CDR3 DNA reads TGTGCCAGCAGTGAGGAGGGCGGAGGCAGGACTGAAGCTTTCTTT. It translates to CASSEEGGGRTEAFF.

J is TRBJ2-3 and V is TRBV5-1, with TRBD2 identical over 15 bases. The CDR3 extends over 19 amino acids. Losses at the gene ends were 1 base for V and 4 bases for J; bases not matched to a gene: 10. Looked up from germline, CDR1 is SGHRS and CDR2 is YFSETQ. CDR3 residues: CASSLSGLAGGVISDTQYF. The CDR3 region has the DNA TGCGCCAGCAGCTTGTCTGGACTAGCGGGAGGGGTTATTTCAGATACGCAGTATTTT.

As DNA, the CDR3 is TGTGCCAGCAGCTTAGGGAACCCCCCGAGGGATACGCAGTATTTT. Translating gives CASSLGNPPRDTQYF. The chain joins TRBV11-2 to TRBJ2-3; D remains ambiguous. The V end was cut by 1 base, the J end by 6 bases, with 14 bases between. The CDR3 covers 15 residues. The germline V gene encodes CDR1 SGHAT and CDR2 FQNNGV.

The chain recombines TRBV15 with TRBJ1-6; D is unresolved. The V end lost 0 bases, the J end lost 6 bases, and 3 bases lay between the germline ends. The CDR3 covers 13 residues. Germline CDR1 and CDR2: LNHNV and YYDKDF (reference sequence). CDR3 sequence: CATSREGNSPLHF. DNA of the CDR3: TGTGCCACCAGCAGAGAGGGTAATTCACCCCTCCACTTT.

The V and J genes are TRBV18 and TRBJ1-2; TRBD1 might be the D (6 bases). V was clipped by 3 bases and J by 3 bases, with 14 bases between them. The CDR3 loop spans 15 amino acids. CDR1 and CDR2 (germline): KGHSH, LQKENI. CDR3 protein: CASSPWGGPDYGYTF. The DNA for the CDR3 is TGTGCCAGCTCACCCTGGGGGGGGCCGGACTATGGCTACACCTTC. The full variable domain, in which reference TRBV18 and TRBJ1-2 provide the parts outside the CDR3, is NAGVMQNPRHLVRRRGQEARLRCSPMKGHSHVYWYRQLPEEGLKFMVYLQKENIIDESGMPKERFSAEFPKEGPSILRIQQVVRGDSAAYFCASSPWGGPDYGYTFGSGTRLTVV.

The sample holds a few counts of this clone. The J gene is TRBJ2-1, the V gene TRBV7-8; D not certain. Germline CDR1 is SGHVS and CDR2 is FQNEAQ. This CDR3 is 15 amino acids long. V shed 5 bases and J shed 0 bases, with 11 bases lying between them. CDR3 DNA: TGTGCCAGCAGCCCCCGTTGGTACTCCTACAATGAGCAGTTCTTC. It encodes CASSPRWYSYNEQFF.

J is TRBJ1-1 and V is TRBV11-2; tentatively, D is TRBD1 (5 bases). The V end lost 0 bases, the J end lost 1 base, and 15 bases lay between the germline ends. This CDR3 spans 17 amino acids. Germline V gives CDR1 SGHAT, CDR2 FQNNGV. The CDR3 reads CASSLDQERGRNTEAFF. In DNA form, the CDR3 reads TGTGCCAGCAGCTTAGACCAGGAGCGGGGACGGAACACTGAAGCTTTCTTT.

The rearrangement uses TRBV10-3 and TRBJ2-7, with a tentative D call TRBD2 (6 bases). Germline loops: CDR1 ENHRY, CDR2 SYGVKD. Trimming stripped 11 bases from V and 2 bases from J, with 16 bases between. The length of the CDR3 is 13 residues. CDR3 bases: TGTGCCTCAGGCCGGGAGTCCACCTACGAGCAGTACTTC. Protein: CASGRESTYEQYF.

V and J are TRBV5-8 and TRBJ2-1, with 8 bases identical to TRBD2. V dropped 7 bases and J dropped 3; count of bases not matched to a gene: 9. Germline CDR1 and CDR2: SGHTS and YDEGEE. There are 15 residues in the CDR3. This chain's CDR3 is CASGSGLANYNEQFF. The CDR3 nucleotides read TGTGCCAGCGGAAGTGGACTAGCTAACTACAATGAGCAGTTCTTC.

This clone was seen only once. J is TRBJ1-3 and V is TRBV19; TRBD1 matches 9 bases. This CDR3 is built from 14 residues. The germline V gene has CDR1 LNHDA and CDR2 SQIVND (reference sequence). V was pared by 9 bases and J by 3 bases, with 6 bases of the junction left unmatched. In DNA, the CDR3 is TGTGCCAGCAGAGACAGGGGGAATGGAAACACCATATATTTT. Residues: CASRDRGNGNTIYF.

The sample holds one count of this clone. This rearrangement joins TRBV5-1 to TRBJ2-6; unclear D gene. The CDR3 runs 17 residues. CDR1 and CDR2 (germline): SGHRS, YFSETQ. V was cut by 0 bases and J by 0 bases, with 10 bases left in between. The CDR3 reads CASSLEAQTSGANVLTF. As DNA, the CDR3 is TGCGCCAGCAGCTTGGAGGCCCAAACCTCTGGGGCCAACGTCCTGACTTTC.

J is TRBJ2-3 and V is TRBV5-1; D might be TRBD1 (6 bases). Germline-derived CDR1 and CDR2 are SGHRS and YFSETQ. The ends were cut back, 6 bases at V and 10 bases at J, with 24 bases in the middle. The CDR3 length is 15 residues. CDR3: CASTQGQGLYGSQYF. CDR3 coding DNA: TGCGCCAGCACCCAGGGCCAGGGGCTGTACGGCTCGCAGTATTTT.

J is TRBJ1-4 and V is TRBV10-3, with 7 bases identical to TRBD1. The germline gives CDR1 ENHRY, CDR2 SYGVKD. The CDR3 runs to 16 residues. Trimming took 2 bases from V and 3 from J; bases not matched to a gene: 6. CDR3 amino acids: CAISENTGAANEKLFF. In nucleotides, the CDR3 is TGTGCCATCAGTGAGAACACAGGGGCGGCTAATGAAAAACTGTTTTTT.

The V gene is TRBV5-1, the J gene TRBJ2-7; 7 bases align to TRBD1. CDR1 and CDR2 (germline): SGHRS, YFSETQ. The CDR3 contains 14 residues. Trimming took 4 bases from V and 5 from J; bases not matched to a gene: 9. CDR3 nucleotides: TGCGCCAGCAGCGGATTACAGGGGTCCAACGAGCAGTACTTC. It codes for CASSGLQGSNEQYF.

CDR3 sequence reads: CASRQGTPDTQYF. For the CDR3, the DNA is TGTGCCAGCAGACAGGGAACGCCAGATACGCAGTATTTT. The V gene is TRBV6-6, the J gene TRBJ2-3; TRBD1 might be the D (6 bases). The germline V and J ends were trimmed by 6 bases and 4 bases, with 11 bases remaining between them. Germline V CDR1 and CDR2: MNHNY, SVGAGI (reference sequence). CDR3 length: 13 amino acids.